This TCR beta chain was sequenced in a study of cytomegalovirus exposure and HLA in healthy donors. Points from the study as a whole: Earlier analysis looked at TCR beta V segments, and most were productive about 87% or about 30% of the time. CMV serostatus was the sole immune exposure data available.

About this clone: Its antigen is unidentified.

The PCR ran on 60 Vbeta and 13 Jbeta primers. Generated by immunoSEQ multiplex PCR, the TCRdb table keeps only in-frame clones and is missing some. The repertoire holds around 89,000 clones, with about 70% as singletons. Material: PBMCs. The receptor was derived from a man aged 35 to 55 in good health and CMV-seronegative.

The CDR3 spells CASRGGGRFITNTGELFF. The CDR3 DNA follows: TGCGCCAGCAGAGGGGGGGGCCGTTTCATAACTAACACCGGGGAGCTGTTTTTT. This chain connects TRBV10-1 to TRBJ2-2, with a weak D call TRBD2 (7 bases). Trimming removed 6 bases from V and 2 bases from J, with 22 bases in between. There are 18 residues in the CDR3. Germline lookup yields CDR1 WNHNN and CDR2 SYGVQD (reference sequence).